One and the same sample provided the 19 T cell receptor beta chains below, sequenced in a study of beta chain features in type 1 diabetes. Expressed TCRB transcripts were sequenced after all isolated RNA was converted to cDNA. TCRdb keeps only in-frame clones here, not all; method: immunoSEQ multiplex PCR. Here the sample spans under 150,000 clones, about 7% being singletons. Source material: central memory CD4+ T cells from blood. These receptor sequences come from a woman in her 30s in good health.

The V and J genes are TRBV7-3 and TRBJ2-2, with a tentative D call TRBD1 (6 bases). This CDR3 is built from 14 residues. Trimming took off 3 bases at V and 1 base at J, with 6 bases between the two ends. CDR1 SGHTA and CDR2 FQGTGA come from the germline V gene. CDR3 DNA: TGTGCCAGCAGCTTGGGACAGAACACCGGGGAGCTGTTTTTT. The encoded protein is CASSLGQNTGELFF.

This clone was seen ten or more times. This sequence joins TRBV4-3 and TRBJ2-7; 7 nucleotides align to TRBD1. This CDR3 spans 16 amino acids. Trimming cost V 1 base and J 2 bases; bases outside gene matches: 8. Germline V gene lookup returns CDR1 LGHNA and CDR2 YSLEER. In nucleotides, the CDR3 is TGCGCCAGCAGCCAAGTACCGGGACAGTCCGCCTACGAGCAGTACTTC. Translating gives CASSQVPGQSAYEQYF.

The chain uses TRBV18 and TRBJ2-1; 8 nucleotides match TRBD2. This CDR3 comprises 15 residues. Per germline, CDR1 KGHSH and CDR2 LQKENI. V was pared by 2 bases and J by 7 bases, with 7 bases of the junction left unmatched. CDR3 amino acids: CASSPDAGGGNEQFF. The CDR3 DNA follows: TGTGCCAGCTCACCAGACGCGGGAGGAGGTAATGAGCAGTTCTTC.

CDR3 nucleotides: TGTGCCAGCAGCGAAAGGGGTTCTGGGGCCAACGTCCTGACTTTC. It translates to CASSERGSGANVLTF. The V call is TRBV7-9, the J call TRBJ2-6; D is possibly TRBD1 (5 bases). Germline V gene sequence: CDR1 SEHNR, CDR2 FQNEAQ (reference sequence). The CDR3 is 15 residues long. With 5 bases removed from V and 1 base from J, the gap between germline ends came to 9 bases.

The table lists this clone with a few counts. This chain joins TRBV19 and TRBJ1-3; 7 bases match TRBD1. Germline loops: CDR1 LNHDA, CDR2 SQIVND (reference sequence). The V and J ends lost 8 bases and 0 bases, in that order; junction bases with no gene match: 10. The length of the CDR3 is 16 residues. The CDR3 sequence is CASHETGTVSGNTIYF. DNA of the CDR3: TGTGCCAGTCACGAAACCGGGACAGTCTCTGGAAACACCATATATTTT.

J is TRBJ1-5 and V is TRBV6-5, with a possible D match to TRBD1 (6 bases). The CDR3 runs 15 residues. Germline V CDR1 and CDR2: MNHEY, SVGAGI. V gave up 5 bases and J gave up 3 bases, with 14 bases separating them. CDR3 nucleotide sequence: TGTGCCAGCAGTGGCCCCAGGGGCAACAATCAGCCCCAGCATTTT. This gives the protein CASSGPRGNNQPQHF.

The J gene is TRBJ2-1, the V gene TRBV19, with 7 bases aligning to TRBD1. V dropped 3 bases and J dropped 7; count of bases not matched to a gene: 6. The CDR3 loop spans 14 amino acids. Germline CDR1 is LNHDA and CDR2 is SQIVND (reference sequence). The CDR3 protein is CASSIDRVRNEQFF. The CDR3 DNA follows: TGTGCCAGTAGTATCGACAGGGTAAGGAATGAGCAGTTCTTC.

This clone has only a few counts. J is TRBJ2-1 and V is TRBV4-3; TRBD2 aligns across 8 bases. The germline V gene has CDR1 LGHNA and CDR2 YSLEER. V trimming: 8 bases; J trimming: 4 bases; junction bases outside the gene matches: 19. The CDR3 runs to 18 residues. CDR3 protein: CASAFETGTRGTYNEQFF. The CDR3 DNA is TGCGCCAGCGCCTTCGAGACCGGGACTAGGGGGACATACAATGAGCAGTTCTTC.

The V call is TRBV19, the J call TRBJ1-5, with no clear D. The CDR3 consists of 15 residues. The V gene's germline CDR1 is LNHDA and CDR2 SQIVND (reference sequence). The V end lost 5 bases, the J end lost 0 bases, and 11 bases lay between the germline ends. CDR3 coding DNA: TGTGCCAGTAGTCAAGGAGGGCTTAGCAATCAGCCCCAGCATTTT. This encodes CASSQGGLSNQPQHF.

This rearrangement joins TRBV7-2 to TRBJ2-3; 11 bases are shared with TRBD2. Germline V gives CDR1 SGHTA, CDR2 FQGNSA. After removal of 4 bases from V and 1 base from J, the junction contained 4 bases not matched to a gene. The length of the CDR3 is 16 residues. The DNA for the CDR3 is TGTGCCAGCAGCTCTAGCGGGAGGTTTGGCACAGATACGCAGTATTTT. This codes for CASSSSGRFGTDTQYF.

V and J are TRBV5-1 and TRBJ1-5; 7 positions match TRBD1. Germline V gene lookup returns CDR1 SGHRS and CDR2 YFSETQ. The CDR3 is 15 amino acids. V was pared by 2 bases and J by 2 bases, with 4 bases of the junction left unmatched. As DNA, the CDR3 is TGCGCCAGCAGCTTTGGGACAGCCGGCAATCAGCCCCAGCATTTT. This translates into CASSFGTAGNQPQHF.

This clone occurred a few times. The genes are TRBV2 and TRBJ1-5; 9 positions agree with TRBD1. The CDR3 is 21 amino acids. Germline V lookup: CDR1 SNHLY, CDR2 FYNNEI. Losses at the gene ends were 0 bases for V and 1 base for J; bases not matched to a gene: 16. The DNA of the CDR3 is TGTGCCAGCAGTGAAGCTAGCCTCCTTCGGGACAGGGTGGTGAGCAATCAGCCCCAGCATTTT. Protein product: CASSEASLLRDRVVSNQPQHF.

In this sample, this clone turned up a few times. The V and J genes are TRBV28 and TRBJ1-2; maybe TRBD1 (6 bases). Germline CDR1 is MDHEN and CDR2 is SYDVKM. Deletions cut 7 bases from V and 8 bases from J, with 29 bases between. This CDR3 is built from 17 residues. This CDR3 reads CASNPGGQATRGEGYTF. CDR3 coding DNA: TGTGCCAGCAACCCGGGGGGCCAGGCCACCAGAGGGGAAGGCTACACCTTC.

This clone has a handful of counts. J is TRBJ2-7 and V is TRBV7-3; 14 bases map to TRBD2. CDR1 and CDR2 (germline): SGHTA, FQGTGA. The CDR3 sequence is 16 residues long. The V and J ends lost 2 bases and 6 bases, in that order; junction bases with no gene match: 6. CDR3 loop: CASSLGGLAGVAEQYF. DNA for the CDR3: TGTGCCAGCAGCTTAGGGGGACTAGCGGGAGTTGCCGAGCAGTACTTC.

Only a few counts were recorded for this clone. The V and J genes are TRBV18 and TRBJ1-2; D might be TRBD1 (6 bases). V lost 2 bases to trimming and J lost 3 bases, with 13 bases between them. The CDR3 is 15 amino acids. The germline CDR1 and CDR2 sequences are KGHSH and LQKENI. The CDR3 region has the DNA TGTGCCAGCTCACCAACGGACAGTTCCGACTATGGCTACACCTTC. It is translated as CASSPTDSSDYGYTF.

This clone was observed a handful of times. The genes are TRBV5-1 and TRBJ2-2; 11 positions agree with TRBD1. In germline, CDR1 is SGHRS, CDR2 YFSETQ. Trimming cost V 4 bases and J 1 base; bases outside gene matches: 9. The CDR3 spans 18 residues. The CDR3 coding sequence is TGCGCCAGCAGCGGAGGACAGGGGGCTTTTTGGAACACCGGGGAGCTGTTTTTT. This encodes CASSGGQGAFWNTGELFF. Based on the CDR3 plus reference TRBV5-1 and TRBJ2-2, the full variable domain is KAGVTQTPRYLIKTRGQQVTLSCSPISGHRSVSWYQQTPGQGLQFLFEYFSETQRNKGNFPGRFSGRQFSNSRSEMNVSTLELGDSALYLCASSGGQGAFWNTGELFFGEGSRLTVL.

This clone occurred a few times. The chain combines TRBV21-1 with TRBJ2-1; the D call of TRBD2 is as the table states it, not checked on the DNA. TRBV21-1 is listed as a pseudogene. The CDR3 is 19 residues long. CDR3 sequence (DNA): TGTGCCAGCAGCACATGGGGTCGGCACGGGAGGGAGTTGGACAATGAGCAGTTCTTC. Amino acids: CASSTWGRHGRELDNEQFF.

The chain couples TRBV7-9 to TRBJ2-7, with D maybe TRBD1 (5 bases). Per the germline V gene, CDR1 is SEHNR and CDR2 is FQNEAQ (reference sequence). This CDR3 has 12 amino acids. V was clipped by 6 bases and J by 3 bases, with 9 bases between them. The CDR3 spells CASRGEGYEQYF. The CDR3 DNA reads TGTGCCAGCAGAGGGGAAGGCTACGAGCAGTACTTC.

The chain combines TRBV2 with TRBJ2-7; TRBD1 aligns across 8 bases. This CDR3 comprises 15 residues. Germline V lookup: CDR1 SNHLY, CDR2 FYNNEI. J gave up 1 base and V 4 bases, and 6 bases lay outside the gene matches. CDR3 region: CASSGIDRGSYEQYF. CDR3 DNA: TGTGCCAGCAGTGGGATCGACAGGGGATCCTACGAGCAGTACTTC.